The rows below give T cell receptor beta chains drawn from one sample of a study of blood T cell repertoires in COVID-19. Measured with immunoSEQ multiplex PCR; TCRdb has only the in-frame clones, and not every one. The sample has some 110,000 clones, around 81% seen once. Source material: peripheral blood. These TCRs come from an elderly man with acute or convalescent COVID-19. Both conserved end residues are part of each CDR3. A D gene is named only where the DNA matches it firmly. For some rows the clone size is stated as once, few or many, or as a class when expanded; others skip it.

cdr3_nt cdr3_aa d_call clone_size j_call cdr3_length v_call
TGTGCCAGCAGGACAGGGGAAACGAACACCGGGGAGCTGTTTTTT CASRTGETNTGELFF TRBD1 . TRBJ2-2 15 TRBV2
TGTGCCAGCAGTTACATAGGGACAGGGAATTCACCCCTCCACTTT CASSYIGTGNSPLHF TRBD1 . TRBJ1-6 15 TRBV6-5
TGTGCCAGCAGTTGGGGGGGAAGCTCCTACGAGCAGTACTTC CASSWGGSSYEQYF TRBD2 once TRBJ2-7 14 TRBV28
TGCGCCAGCAGTTCGGACGGACAGGGGGCATCGGAAAAACTGTTTTTT CASSSDGQGASEKLFF TRBD1 . TRBJ1-4 16 TRBV5-1
TGTGCCAGCAGCTTAAGACAGGGCGCGTACAATGAGCAGTTCTTC CASSLRQGAYNEQFF TRBD1 . TRBJ2-1 15 TRBV7-2
TGCGCCAGCAAAAGATCGGCGGCAGATACGCAGTATTTT CASKRSAADTQYF . . TRBJ2-3 13 TRBV5-1
TGTGCCAGCAGTGTTACCGGACAGGGCAGCTATGGCTACACCTTC CASSVTGQGSYGYTF TRBD1 . TRBJ1-2 15 TRBV25-1
TGTGCCAGCAGTCCAGTTTGGGGACAGGGTGTGGTGAGAAATGAGCAGTTCTTC CASSPVWGQGVVRNEQFF TRBD1 . TRBJ2-1 18 TRBV6-6
TGTGCCAGCACTCCCCACGGGGGGCCGGGAGACTATGGCTACACCTTC CASTPHGGPGDYGYTF . . TRBJ1-2 16 TRBV25-1
TGCGCCAGCAGCGAAAGCCGACTCACAAACACTGAAGCTTTCTTT CASSESRLTNTEAFF . . TRBJ1-1 15 TRBV5-1
TGCGCCAGCAGCTGGACAGGGCGTTACACCGGGGAGCTGTTTTTT CASSWTGRYTGELFF TRBD1 . TRBJ2-2 15 TRBV5-1
TGTGCCAGCAGTTACGGGGGCACAGAAGGTCAGCCCCAGCATTTT CASSYGGTEGQPQHF . . TRBJ1-5 15 TRBV6-5
TGTGCCAGCAGTTCCCCGTCTAGCGGCTCGGCCAATGAGCAGTTCTTC CASSSPSSGSANEQFF TRBD2 . TRBJ2-1 16 TRBV28
TGCGCCAGCAGCCTGGACCGGGGAGTCTCTGGAAACACCATATATTTT CASSLDRGVSGNTIYF . few TRBJ1-3 16 TRBV5-1
TGTGCCAGTAGTTTACTAGCGGGAGGCACAGATACGCAGTATTTT CASSLLAGGTDTQYF TRBD2 . TRBJ2-3 15 TRBV19
TGTGCCAGCACCGTCTCCCAGGGGGCCTCTGGGGCCAACGTCCTGACTTTC CASTVSQGASGANVLTF TRBD1 . TRBJ2-6 17 TRBV28
TGCGCCAGCAGCTCCCTATCAGCGGGAGAGACCCAGTACTTC CASSSLSAGETQYF . few TRBJ2-5 14 TRBV5-1
TGTGCCAGCTCACCACCCCTAGCGGGCAGCTACAATGAGCAGTTCTTC CASSPPLAGSYNEQFF TRBD2 few TRBJ2-1 16 TRBV18
TGTGCCAGCGGAGTCACGTATAGCACAGATACGCAGTATTTT CASGVTYSTDTQYF . . TRBJ2-3 14 TRBV19
TGTGCCAGCAGCTTCGTCTCAGGGATTTCCTACGAGCAGTACTTC CASSFVSGISYEQYF . . TRBJ2-7 15 TRBV11-2
TGTGCCAGCAGCTTCGGTGGATCCAGGGTCCATGAGCAGTTCTTC CASSFGGSRVHEQFF . . TRBJ2-1 15 TRBV11-2
TGCGCCAGCAGCACCCAGGGATACACTGAAGCTTTCTTT CASSTQGYTEAFF . . TRBJ1-1 13 TRBV5-1
TGCGCCAGCAGCTTGGACATTAGCACAGATACGCAGTATTTT CASSLDISTDTQYF . . TRBJ2-3 14 TRBV5-1
TGTGCCAGCAGTGCAGGACAGGGGCAGCTCGAGCAGTACTTC CASSAGQGQLEQYF TRBD1 . TRBJ2-7 14 TRBV2
TGTGCCAGCAGCCAGTGGACAGGGAATCAGCCCCAGCATTTT CASSQWTGNQPQHF TRBD1 . TRBJ1-5 14 TRBV6-2/TRBV6-3
TGTGCCAGCACCGTAACTGGACTAAACACCGGGGAGCTGTTTTTT CASTVTGLNTGELFF . . TRBJ2-2 15 TRBV6-5
TGTGCCAGCAGTGGCAGGTTCGCAGATACGCAGTATTTT CASSGRFADTQYF . . TRBJ2-3 13 TRBV28
TGTGCCAGTAGATCCGGGCCTAGCGGGAGATACGAGCAGTACTTC CASRSGPSGRYEQYF TRBD2 . TRBJ2-7 15 TRBV19
TGTGCCAGCAGTTCCCGACTAGCGGGAGTGGGGGAGTATTTT CASSSRLAGVGEYF TRBD2 . TRBJ2-3 14 TRBV27
TGCAGCGTTGAGGCGGGAGAGACGTCCTACAATGAGCAGTTCTTC CSVEAGETSYNEQFF TRBD2 . TRBJ2-1 15 TRBV29-1
TGTGCCAGCAGTACACGGACTAGCGGGAGCTCCTACAATGAGCAGTTCTTC CASSTRTSGSSYNEQFF TRBD2 . TRBJ2-1 17 TRBV27
TGCAGCGTTGTGGTTCCAGGCACCAGGAGGGCTTTCTTT CSVVVPGTRRAFF . . TRBJ1-1 13 TRBV29-1
TGTGCCAGCAGCCAAGGCCCTACTAGCTCCCATACGCAGTATTTT CASSQGPTSSHTQYF . . TRBJ2-3 15 TRBV14
TGTGCCAGCAGTTACCAACAGGGGGCGCGGTATGGCTACACCTTC CASSYQQGARYGYTF TRBD1 . TRBJ1-2 15 TRBV6-5